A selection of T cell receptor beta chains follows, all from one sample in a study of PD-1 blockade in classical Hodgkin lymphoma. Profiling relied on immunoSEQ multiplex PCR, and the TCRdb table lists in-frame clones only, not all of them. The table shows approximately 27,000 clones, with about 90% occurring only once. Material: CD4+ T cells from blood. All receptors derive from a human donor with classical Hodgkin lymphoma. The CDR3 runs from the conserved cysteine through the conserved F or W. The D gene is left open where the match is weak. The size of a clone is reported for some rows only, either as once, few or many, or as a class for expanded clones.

CDR3nt: TGCAGCGTTCCCCCCGTTTTAGGAACGGGAAGGGACGAGCAGTACTTC; CDR3aa: CSVPPVLGTGRDEQYF; d_gene: NA; abundance: NA; j_gene: TRBJ2-7; v_gene: TRBV29-1
CDR3nt: TGTGCCAGCTCACCACCGGTTAGGGCCGGGGAGCTGTTTTTT; CDR3aa: CASSPPVRAGELFF; d_gene: NA; abundance: NA; j_gene: TRBJ2-2; v_gene: TRBV18
CDR3nt: TGTGCCAGCTCACCAGCAGGAACTACTACTTCACCCCTCCACTTT; CDR3aa: CASSPAGTTTSPLHF; d_gene: NA; abundance: NA; j_gene: TRBJ1-6; v_gene: TRBV18
CDR3nt: TGTGCCTGGAGTGTAACGCCACTAGCGGGAGGCGAGCAGTACTTC; CDR3aa: CAWSVTPLAGGEQYF; d_gene: TRBD2; abundance: NA; j_gene: TRBJ2-7; v_gene: TRBV30
CDR3nt: TGCGCCAGCAGTTTTACTAGCTTATACGAGCAGTACTTC; CDR3aa: CASSFTSLYEQYF; d_gene: NA; abundance: NA; j_gene: TRBJ2-7; v_gene: TRBV5-1
CDR3nt: TGTGCCAGCAGCAAATTCCCTCGCCGGGGGAGTGGGGCTTTCTTT; CDR3aa: CASSKFPRRGSGAFF; d_gene: NA; abundance: once; j_gene: TRBJ1-1; v_gene: TRBV21-1
CDR3nt: TGTGCCTGGAGCCCCAAAGGGCTGAACACTGAAGCTTTCTTT; CDR3aa: CAWSPKGLNTEAFF; d_gene: NA; abundance: NA; j_gene: TRBJ1-1; v_gene: TRBV30
CDR3nt: TGTGCCAGCAGCCTAGACCAGGGGATCGGTCGGCCCCAGCATTTT; CDR3aa: CASSLDQGIGRPQHF; d_gene: NA; abundance: NA; j_gene: TRBJ1-5; v_gene: TRBV6-5
CDR3nt: TGTGCCAGCAGCTCGTATAAGGGGCTAGCGGGAGTAACCTACGAGCAGTACTTC; CDR3aa: CASSSYKGLAGVTYEQYF; d_gene: TRBD2; abundance: NA; j_gene: TRBJ2-7; v_gene: TRBV11-2
CDR3nt: TGCGCCAGCAGCGGGGGGACTAGCGGGAGCGCTGAGCAGTTCTTC; CDR3aa: CASSGGTSGSAEQFF; d_gene: TRBD2; abundance: NA; j_gene: TRBJ2-1; v_gene: TRBV5-1
CDR3nt: TGTGCCAGCAGCTTTGGACAGTCCAGGGAGCAGTACTTC; CDR3aa: CASSFGQSREQYF; d_gene: NA; abundance: NA; j_gene: TRBJ2-5; v_gene: TRBV7-2
CDR3nt: TGCGCCAGCAGCCGAGAGAGTGGGGGCTACAATGAGCAGTTCTTC; CDR3aa: CASSRESGGYNEQFF; d_gene: NA; abundance: NA; j_gene: TRBJ2-1; v_gene: TRBV4-3
CDR3nt: TGTGCCAGTAGTATAGACAGCTCCTACGAGCAGTACTTC; CDR3aa: CASSIDSSYEQYF; d_gene: NA; abundance: once; j_gene: TRBJ2-7; v_gene: TRBV19
CDR3nt: TGTGCCAGCAGCTTTCAGTTCCTAGCGGGATCAGATACGCAGTATTTT; CDR3aa: CASSFQFLAGSDTQYF; d_gene: TRBD2; abundance: NA; j_gene: TRBJ2-3; v_gene: TRBV7-9
CDR3nt: TGTGCCAGCAGATCGACAGGTCCATATGGCTACACCTTC; CDR3aa: CASRSTGPYGYTF; d_gene: NA; abundance: NA; j_gene: TRBJ1-2; v_gene: TRBV28
CDR3nt: TGTGCCAGCGCCGACAGGAGTAATGAAAAACTGTTTTTT; CDR3aa: CASADRSNEKLFF; d_gene: NA; abundance: NA; j_gene: TRBJ1-4; v_gene: TRBV6-1
CDR3nt: TGTGCCAGCAGCCCCCGCGGCAGGACCTCCTACGAGCAGTACTTC; CDR3aa: CASSPRGRTSYEQYF; d_gene: NA; abundance: NA; j_gene: TRBJ2-7; v_gene: TRBV7-9
CDR3nt: TGTGCCAGCAGCTCGGGACAGCTAAACACCATATATTTT; CDR3aa: CASSSGQLNTIYF; d_gene: TRBD1; abundance: NA; j_gene: TRBJ1-3; v_gene: TRBV27
CDR3nt: TGTGCCAGCAGCTTATGGACAGGGAACCCCTCTGGGGCCAACGTCCTGACTTTC; CDR3aa: CASSLWTGNPSGANVLTF; d_gene: TRBD1; abundance: NA; j_gene: TRBJ2-6; v_gene: TRBV4-2
CDR3nt: TGCGCCAGCAGCTTTCCACTAGGGTTTGATCCGCAGTATTTT; CDR3aa: CASSFPLGFDPQYF; d_gene: NA; abundance: NA; j_gene: TRBJ2-3; v_gene: TRBV5-1
CDR3nt: TGTGCCAGCAGTCCTTTACCCACTAGTTTCCCCGGGGAGCTGTTTTTT; CDR3aa: CASSPLPTSFPGELFF; d_gene: NA; abundance: NA; j_gene: TRBJ2-2; v_gene: TRBV28
CDR3nt: TGTGCCAGCAGTATCCAGGGTTACGAGCAGTACTTC; CDR3aa: CASSIQGYEQYF; d_gene: NA; abundance: NA; j_gene: TRBJ2-7; v_gene: TRBV28
CDR3nt: TGTGCCAGCAGCGCCCGGGACAGGGGCTACGAGCAGTACTTC; CDR3aa: CASSARDRGYEQYF; d_gene: TRBD1; abundance: NA; j_gene: TRBJ2-7; v_gene: TRBV9
CDR3nt: TGTGCCAGCAGCCGACAGGGACTAGTGGGGGTTGATACGCAGTATTTT; CDR3aa: CASSRQGLVGVDTQYF; d_gene: NA; abundance: NA; j_gene: TRBJ2-3; v_gene: TRBV5-6
CDR3nt: TGTGCCAGCAGCAAGTCGGGGGATTGGGAGACCCAGTACTTC; CDR3aa: CASSKSGDWETQYF; d_gene: NA; abundance: NA; j_gene: TRBJ2-5; v_gene: TRBV6-5
CDR3nt: TGCGCCAGCAGCGTTACTAGCGGGAGTTACAATGAGCAGTTCTTC; CDR3aa: CASSVTSGSYNEQFF; d_gene: TRBD2; abundance: NA; j_gene: TRBJ2-1; v_gene: TRBV5-1
CDR3nt: TGCGCCAGCACTATCGGGGATGGGAACTATGGCTACACCTTC; CDR3aa: CASTIGDGNYGYTF; d_gene: NA; abundance: NA; j_gene: TRBJ1-2; v_gene: TRBV5-1
CDR3nt: TGTGCCAGCACTCGACCTGGCAATCAGCCCCAGCATTTT; CDR3aa: CASTRPGNQPQHF; d_gene: NA; abundance: NA; j_gene: TRBJ1-5; v_gene: TRBV28
CDR3nt: TGCGCCAGCAGCCAAGAACTAGCGGGAGACTACAATGAGCAGTTCTTC; CDR3aa: CASSQELAGDYNEQFF; d_gene: TRBD2; abundance: NA; j_gene: TRBJ2-1; v_gene: TRBV4-3
CDR3nt: TGTGCCAGCAGCCCGTCGACAGGTTCCTACGAGCAGTACTTC; CDR3aa: CASSPSTGSYEQYF; d_gene: NA; abundance: few; j_gene: TRBJ2-7; v_gene: TRBV11-2
CDR3nt: TGTGCCAGCAGCCGAGGGGGTGTCAATCAGCCCCAGCATTTT; CDR3aa: CASSRGGVNQPQHF; d_gene: NA; abundance: NA; j_gene: TRBJ1-5; v_gene: TRBV28
CDR3nt: TGTGCCAGCACTAAGGGGGTAGCGGGATACAATGAGCAGTTCTTC; CDR3aa: CASTKGVAGYNEQFF; d_gene: TRBD2; abundance: NA; j_gene: TRBJ2-1; v_gene: TRBV6-5
CDR3nt: TGTGCCAGCACCGCCGGGATCGATAATTCACCCCTCCACTTT; CDR3aa: CASTAGIDNSPLHF; d_gene: NA; abundance: NA; j_gene: TRBJ1-6; v_gene: TRBV28